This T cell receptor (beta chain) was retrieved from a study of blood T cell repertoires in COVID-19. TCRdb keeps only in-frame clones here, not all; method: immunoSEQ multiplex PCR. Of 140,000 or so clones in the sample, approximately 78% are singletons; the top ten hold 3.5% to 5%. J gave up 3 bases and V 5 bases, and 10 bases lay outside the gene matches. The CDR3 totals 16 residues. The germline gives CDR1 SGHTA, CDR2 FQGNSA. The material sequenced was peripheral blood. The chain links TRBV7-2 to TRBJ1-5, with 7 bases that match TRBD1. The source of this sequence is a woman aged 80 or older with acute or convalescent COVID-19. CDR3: CASSPNAGGLNQPQHF. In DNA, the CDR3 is TGTGCCAGCAGCCCTAATGCAGGGGGGCTCAATCAGCCCCAGCATTTT.